The 22 T cell receptor beta chains below were found in one sample sequenced in a study of CXCR3-negative and CXCR3-positive naive CD8 T cells. Regarding the study as a whole: Naive CXCR3-positive cells had TRB CDR3s more hydrophobic than those of CXCR3-negative naive cells.

The method, 5' RACE with UMI labels, was used to prepare the TRB cDNA libraries. From the 5' RACE reads, TCRdb lists one entry per CDR3 protein and no DNA. The sample is made up of roughly 110,000 distinct CDR3 sequences, and the top ten hold more than 0.35% of it. Antigens for these TCRs are unknown. What was sequenced was naive CXCR3+ CD8+ T cells from blood. The subset is: CD45RO-CCR7+CD27+CD95- naive CD8+ T cells expressing CXCR3 (TNR3+). The receptors were gathered from a human donor in good health. Some clones in this sample may be carry-over from other donors' samples.

The V call is TRBV5-1, the J call TRBJ2-7. Germline values: CDR1 SGHRS, CDR2 YFSETQ. The CDR3 runs to 12 residues. The CDR3 region is CASTAQGNEQYF.

The rearrangement uses TRBV4-1 and TRBJ2-7. CDR1 and CDR2 (germline): MGHRA, YSYEKL. The CDR3 spans 15 residues. CDR3 amino acids: CASSQDFQESYEQYF.

The chain employs TRBV4-3 and TRBJ2-7; TCRdb selects TRBD1, and the lack of DNA leaves this call unchecked. The germline V gene encodes CDR1 LGHNA and CDR2 YSLEER. This CDR3 region has 15 residues. Here the CDR3 reads CASSQDRQPTYEQYF.

The chain carries TRBV13 and TRBJ1-2; TCRdb returns TRBD1, unconfirmable since there is no DNA. Germline V gene lookup returns CDR1 PRHDT and CDR2 FYEKMQ (reference sequence). CDR3 length equals 13 residues. This CDR3 is CASSLEGARGYTF.

The gene calls are TRBV30 and TRBJ1-2; TCRdb gives TRBD1 as the D gene, but with no DNA this cannot be confirmed. This CDR3 has 16 amino acids. From germline, CDR1 is GTSNPN and CDR2 SVGIG (reference sequence). CDR3 protein: CAWNAGHGAGGYGYTF.

The chain has TRBV20-1 and TRBJ2-7. Germline V lookup: CDR1 DFQATT, CDR2 SNEGSKA (reference sequence). The CDR3 sequence is 13 residues long. The CDR3 sequence: CSASERPNYEQYF.

This chain connects TRBV10-2 to TRBJ2-7. The CDR3 sequence is 12 residues long. The germline CDR1 and CDR2 sequences are WSHSY and SAAADI. CDR3 protein: CASGDMGSEQYF.

The chain uses TRBV6-2 or TRBV6-3 and TRBJ2-7. Germline values: CDR1 MNHEY, CDR2 SVGEGT. CDR3 length equals 11 residues. The CDR3: CASSYAYEQYF.

The gene calls are TRBV12-3 or TRBV12-4 and TRBJ1-2; TCRdb returns TRBD1, unconfirmable since there is no DNA. The CDR3 totals 14 residues. CDR3 amino acids: CASSAYRDNYGYTF.

The CDR3 loop is CAVGTSGGGLQETQYF. The chain recombines TRBV7-7 with TRBJ2-5; TCRdb selects TRBD2, and the lack of DNA leaves this call unchecked. This CDR3 comprises 16 residues. The germline CDR1 and CDR2 sequences are SSHAT and FNYEAQ (reference sequence).

The genes are TRBV18 and TRBJ2-1; without DNA, the TCRdb call of TRBD2 cannot be checked. The CDR3 length is 15 residues. Germline values: CDR1 KGHSH, CDR2 LQKENI. The CDR3 reads CASSPGIGGSNEQFF.

The chain couples TRBV4-2 to TRBJ1-2. In germline, CDR1 is LGHNA, CDR2 YNFKEQ. The CDR3 has 14 residues. This CDR3 reads CASSQEFAAGGYTF.

The chain couples TRBV29-1 to TRBJ2-7; TCRdb calls TRBD2, which cannot be checked without DNA. This CDR3 is 15 amino acids long. Germline V lookup: CDR1 SQVTM, CDR2 ANQGSEA. CDR3 region: CSVNLMDGPSYEQYF.

This chain links TRBV3-1 with TRBJ1-2; the TCRdb D gene call, TRBD1, has no DNA to confirm it. Germline assignment: CDR1 LGHDT and CDR2 YNNKEL (reference sequence). This CDR3 comprises 16 residues. CDR3 sequence: CASSPNSGGAGYGYTF.

This chain connects TRBV7-3 to TRBJ2-1. This CDR3 comprises 15 residues. Germline V CDR1 and CDR2: SGHTA, FQGTGA. CDR3 sequence reads: CASSSTGGPYNEQFF.

The chain is built from TRBV12-3 or TRBV12-4 and TRBJ2-3. This CDR3 spans 12 amino acids. The CDR3: CASSLGEDTQYF.

The chain links TRBV6-6 to TRBJ1-2; the D call of TRBD1 rests on TCRdb alone, since no DNA is present to check it. The CDR3 extends over 15 amino acids. In germline, CDR1 is MNHNY, CDR2 SVGAGI (reference sequence). The CDR3 reads CASCYSGQGADGYTF.

The chain combines TRBV4-2 with TRBJ2-5; TCRdb picks TRBD2, but there is no DNA to check that call. Germline lookup yields CDR1 LGHNA and CDR2 YNFKEQ. CDR3 length equals 18 residues. CDR3 sequence reads: CASSQDPGLAGGEETQYF.

V is TRBV7-2 and J is TRBJ2-1; TCRdb's D call of TRBD2 is untestable without DNA. CDR1 is SGHTA and CDR2 is FQGNSA in the germline V gene. The CDR3 is made up of 20 amino acids. The CDR3 region is CASSASTGLATGADWNEQFF.

The CDR3 here is CASSPAATLYNEQFF. The chain couples TRBV4-1 to TRBJ2-1. The CDR3 has 15 residues. The germline V gene encodes CDR1 MGHRA and CDR2 YSYEKL.

The chain carries TRBV29-1 and TRBJ2-6; TCRdb selects TRBD1, and the lack of DNA leaves this call unchecked. Germline CDR1 SQVTM, CDR2 ANQGSEA. The CDR3 covers 18 residues. CDR3 amino acids: CSVEDRTGESSGANVLTF.

The chain carries TRBV28 and TRBJ2-5; the TCRdb call, TRBD1, lacks DNA for checking. The CDR3 runs to 14 residues. Germline-derived CDR1 and CDR2 are MDHEN and SYDVKM. The CDR3 protein is CASSQGQGRETQYF.